The sequence of this T cell receptor (beta chain) was determined in a study of spatial heterogeneity in lung cancer. Study summary: The average count in raw reads for each unique TCR and UMI combination exceeded nine appearances.

Individually, TCR cDNA molecules were each labelled with a unique molecular identifier. Each CDR3 protein is one row after TCRdb ran MiXCR on the 5' RACE reads. The data hold tens of thousands of distinct CDR3 sequences, with less than 9% observed a single time. In this sample, this clonotype turned up many times. Trimming removed 5 bases from V and 9 bases from J; junction bases left unmatched: 16. Germline V lookup: CDR1 SGHTA, CDR2 FQGNSA. The CDR3 is 18 residues long. This sample's time point: sample taken at primary tumor resection. Whole RNA was taken from tumor, nontumor lung or frozen PBMC; it was then sequenced unsorted.

The sample was PBMCs, taken at surgery. The rearrangement joins TRBV7-2 to TRBJ2-1; TRBD2 matches 13 bases. The receptor was isolated from a female donor with early-stage non-small cell lung cancer. CDR3 DNA: TGTGCCAGCAGCCGGACTAGCGGGGGTGTATGGACAATAGGTGAGCAGTTCTTC. This translates into CASSRTSGGVWTIGEQFF. Full variable domain (rest looked up from reference TRBV7-2 and TRBJ2-1): GAGVSQSPSNKVTEKGKDVELRCDPISGHTALYWYRQSLGQGLEFLIYFQGNSAPDKSGLPSDRFSAERTGGSVSTLTIQRTQQEDSAVYLCASSRTSGGVWTIGEQFFGPGTRLTVL.